A selection of T cell receptor beta chains follows, all from one sample in a study of blood T cells in healthy people across ages. TCRdb used MiXCR to reprocess the 5' RACE reads, holding one entry per CDR3 protein. There are around 280,000 distinct CDR3 sequences in the sample; 27% occur only once, and 29% lies in the top ten. Sequenced sample: blood. The receptors stem from a woman in her seventies in good health. CDR3s include the opening cysteine and the closing phenylalanine or tryptophan. D genes are given only for firm matches. The size field is filled for only some rows; it gives once, few, many or a size class.

v_gene	d_gene	j_gene	abundance	CDR3nt	CDR3aa
TRBV6-2/TRBV6-3	TRBD2	TRBJ2-1	few	TGTGCCAGCAGTACCCCCAGACTAGCGGGACTGAGTGTCTCCTACAATGAGCAGTTCTTC	CASSTPRLAGLSVSYNEQFF
TRBV20-1	TRBD1	TRBJ1-6	NA	TGCAGTGCTAGAGATTATTCCGGGACAGGAAATTCACCCCTCCACTTT	CSARDYSGTGNSPLHF
TRBV20-1	NA	TRBJ1-5	many	TGCAGTGCTCCCCCCGAGTATAGCAATCAGCCCCAGCATTTT	CSAPPEYSNQPQHF
TRBV12-5	NA	TRBJ2-1	NA	TGTGCTAGTGGTTTGGGAGGGACCTTCTACAATGAGCAGTTCTTC	CASGLGGTFYNEQFF
TRBV11-2	NA	TRBJ2-1	few	TGTGCCAGCAGCTTCGGTCCCATAGGTGGCAATGAGCAGTTCTTC	CASSFGPIGGNEQFF
TRBV6-2/TRBV6-3	TRBD2	TRBJ2-1	many	TGTGCCAGCAGTCCCCCCGGACTAGCGGGAATCGGTGAGCAGTTCTTC	CASSPPGLAGIGEQFF
TRBV5-1	NA	TRBJ2-3	NA	TGCGCCAGCAGCTTGCGGGGGCGGGATACGCAGTATTTT	CASSLRGRDTQYF
TRBV5-1	NA	TRBJ2-7	few	TGCGCCAGCCGGGGCGGAGATAGCTCCTACGAGCAGTACTTC	CASRGGDSSYEQYF
TRBV24-1	TRBD2	TRBJ2-7	few	TGTGCCACCAGCGGGGGACTAGCGGGATCCTACGAGCAGTACTTC	CATSGGLAGSYEQYF
TRBV9	NA	TRBJ1-2	NA	TGTGCCAGCAGCGTAGCGGGCAACGAAAACTATGGCTACACCTTC	CASSVAGNENYGYTF
TRBV29-1	TRBD2	TRBJ2-1	many	TGCAGCGTTGCGGGTGAGAAGCGGGAGAGAAATGAGCAGTTCTTC	CSVAGEKRERNEQFF
TRBV29-1	NA	TRBJ2-3	few	TGCAGCGTTGGAGGTGCCTACAGCACAGATACGCAGTATTTT	CSVGGAYSTDTQYF
TRBV5-1	TRBD1	TRBJ2-5	NA	TGCGCCAGCAGTTCCGGGACAGCTACCCAAGAGACCCAGTACTTC	CASSSGTATQETQYF
TRBV5-5	NA	TRBJ1-6	NA	TGTGCCAGCAGCGGTGGGACCTTGAATAATTCACCCCTCCACTTT	CASSGGTLNNSPLHF
TRBV7-9	TRBD1	TRBJ1-2	NA	TGTGCCAGCAGCTTGGGTCGTGGTACAGGGGGCAAGGATGGCTACACCTTC	CASSLGRGTGGKDGYTF
TRBV19	NA	TRBJ2-7	NA	TGTGCCAGTAGTAGAGACGGCGGACCTACCTACGAGCAGTACTTC	CASSRDGGPTYEQYF
TRBV28	NA	TRBJ2-1	NA	TGTGCCAGCACCCCCGGATACAATGAGCAGTTCTTC	CASTPGYNEQFF
TRBV2	NA	TRBJ2-5	few	TGTGCCAGCAGCAAAAGGGAGGCGGTAGGGGTGCAGACCCAGTACTTC	CASSKREAVGVQTQYF
TRBV20-1	TRBD2	TRBJ2-1	NA	TGCAGTGCTATGGGACTAGCGGGCCAGATTTCCCACAATGAGCAGTTCTTC	CSAMGLAGQISHNEQFF
TRBV28	NA	TRBJ2-4	few	TGTGCCAGCAGTCGAGACAGAAAAAACATTCAGTACTTC	CASSRDRKNIQYF
TRBV7-9	TRBD1	TRBJ1-2	NA	TGTGCCAGCAGCGTAGGGACAGTTGCTTACTATGGCTACACCTTC	CASSVGTVAYYGYTF
TRBV6-5	NA	TRBJ2-4	few	TGTGCCAGCAGTTACTCTCCCCGGTACATTCAGTACTTC	CASSYSPRYIQYF
TRBV6-6	NA	TRBJ2-1	NA	TGTGCCGCCCAGGAGAGCACGCCGCAGTTCTTC	CAAQESTPQFF
TRBV19	NA	TRBJ1-2	once	TGTGCCAGTAGTATAAGTCCCTCCCACCTCTATGGCTACACCTTC	CASSISPSHLYGYTF
TRBV5-5	NA	TRBJ2-6	NA	TGTGCCAGCAGACAGTTCGACTCTGGGGCCAACGTCCTGACTTTC	CASRQFDSGANVLTF
TRBV3-1	TRBD2	TRBJ2-5	few	TGTGCCAGCAGCCTCCGAGCCGGGACTAGCGGGAGAGGAGAGACCCAGTACTTC	CASSLRAGTSGRGETQYF
TRBV7-3	NA	TRBJ2-5	few	TGTGCCAGCAGCTTACTGGGCAGGGCAATACGCCAAGAGACCCAGTACTTC	CASSLLGRAIRQETQYF
TRBV11-2	NA	TRBJ2-7	NA	TGTGCCAGCAGCTTGGTATTCTTTTCGGGGGCCTACGAGCAGTACTTC	CASSLVFFSGAYEQYF
TRBV10-3	NA	TRBJ2-6	NA	TGTGCCGTACTAGTCTCTGGGGCCAACGTCCTGACTTTC	CAVLVSGANVLTF
TRBV20-1	NA	TRBJ1-3	NA	TGCAGTGCTAGAGGTGCAGGGCATCCCCTCAGAAACACCATATATTTT	CSARGAGHPLRNTIYF
TRBV3-1	NA	TRBJ2-1	NA	TGTGCCAGCAGCCCTGACCCGGGACAAAACAATGAGCAGTTCTTC	CASSPDPGQNNEQFF
TRBV7-2	NA	TRBJ2-1	many	TGTGCCAGCAGCTTTTCTGGGCTAGTCAATGAGCAGTTCTTC	CASSFSGLVNEQFF
TRBV20-1	TRBD1	TRBJ2-3	NA	TGCAGTGCTCGGGACAGCCTAACAGATACGCAGTATTTT	CSARDSLTDTQYF
TRBV25-1	NA	TRBJ1-3	few	TGTGCCAGCAGTGGAATGGACAGCCGGACTCGCTCTGGAAACACCATATATTTT	CASSGMDSRTRSGNTIYF
TRBV28	NA	TRBJ2-1	NA	TGTGCCAGCAGTTTAAGCGGACGGCCTGACAATGAGCAGTTCTTC	CASSLSGRPDNEQFF
TRBV28	NA	TRBJ2-5	many	TGTGCCAGCGGGACCTATCAAGAGACCCAGTACTTC	CASGTYQETQYF
TRBV7-2	NA	TRBJ2-7	few	TGTGCCAGCAGCCTACAGGGTTCTCCCGGCTACGAGCAGTACTTC	CASSLQGSPGYEQYF
TRBV7-2	TRBD1	TRBJ1-4	NA	TGTGCCAGCAGCCTCAACCCGGCTAGGACAGGGGGTGAAAAACTGTTTTTT	CASSLNPARTGGEKLFF
TRBV29-1	TRBD1	TRBJ2-7	many	TGCAGCGCTACCGGGACAGGGGACCGCCCCTCCTACGAGCAGTACTTC	CSATGTGDRPSYEQYF
TRBV29-1	TRBD2	TRBJ2-5	many	TGCAGCGTTGTATTTCCGGTCCTGGGGGGACTAGCGCTACAAGAGACCCAGTACTTC	CSVVFPVLGGLALQETQYF
TRBV27	NA	TRBJ2-5	NA	TGTGCCAGCAGCACGGCCTGGCAAGAGACCCTGTACTTC	CASSTAWQETLYF
TRBV4-1	TRBD2	TRBJ2-1	few	TGCGCCAGCAGCCAAGTTAGCGGGAGCTCCTACAATGAGCAGTTCTTC	CASSQVSGSSYNEQFF
TRBV2	NA	TRBJ1-5	few	TGTGCCAGCGGTTTAGATAGCAATCAGCCCCAGCATTTT	CASGLDSNQPQHF
TRBV20-1	NA	TRBJ2-1	few	TGCAGTGCTAGTTGGCAGGGGGGTGCCAATGAGCAGTTCTTC	CSASWQGGANEQFF
TRBV2	NA	TRBJ2-3	NA	TGTGCCAGCGCACTGGAACAGGAAAGCACAGATACGCAGTATTTT	CASALEQESTDTQYF
TRBV7-3	NA	TRBJ2-1	NA	TGTGCCAGCAGCCCCACACGTCTCTCCTACAATGAGCAGTTCTTC	CASSPTRLSYNEQFF
TRBV28	TRBD1	TRBJ1-2	NA	TGTGCCAGCAACAGGGGAAAAGGCTATGGCTACACCTTC	CASNRGKGYGYTF
TRBV6-5	NA	TRBJ1-2	few	TGTGCCAGCAGTTACCAGGGAAATAACTATGGCTACACCTTC	CASSYQGNNYGYTF